The T cell receptor beta chain under discussion was sequenced for a study of cytomegalovirus exposure and HLA in healthy donors. In the case of this clone: Its target is not known.

Researchers ran the PCR with 60 Vbeta and 13 Jbeta primers. The protocol was immunoSEQ multiplex PCR, while the TCRdb copy is restricted to in-frame clones and leaves out a portion. The sample has about 160,000 clones; roughly four fifths are singletons. Study conclusions and caveats: Among the CMV-associated chains, a few were confirmed in vitro as specific for CMV antigens. TCR beta V- and J-gene trimming, according to a later analysis, was linked to a missense DCLRE1C variant. DRB1 had the most TCR associations and HLA-C the fewest, a later analysis found, with rates varying by HLA locus.

The CDR3 contains 14 residues. Germline CDR1 and CDR2: SGHDT and YYEEEE. V was trimmed by 10 bases and J by 4 bases, leaving 15 bases between them. This chain uses TRBV5-6 with TRBJ2-6, with D perhaps TRBD1 (5 bases). The TCR originated in a young man in good health and CMV-seronegative. The sequenced sample was PBMCs. The DNA for the CDR3 is TGTGCCGGCGCCTCAGGGCCCGGGGCCAACGTCCTGACTTTC. Protein: CAGASGPGANVLTF.